The TCR beta chain described here comes from a study of T cells in Graves' hyperthyroidism and ophthalmopathy. Overall study findings and caveats: Blood also held most thyroid clonotypes expanded beyond 0.001. Ophthalmopathy and stable hyperthyroidism were separated by a 13 V-J model.

The CDR3 is made up of 13 amino acids. The trim removed 6 bases at V and 5 bases at J, leaving 5 bases unmatched. What was amplified from RNA transcripts were TCR beta CDR3 regions. First-round RT-PCR of the TCR CDR3 relied on the HTBI primer set. TCRdb called the multiplex PCR reads again in MiXCR, with one record for every CDR3 protein. The sample contains about 600,000 distinct CDR3 sequences, around 15% of which appear only once. There are a few counts of this clonotype. What it binds is unknown. A much larger clone differs by one base, so this may be a read error. The chain employs TRBV12-3 or TRBV12-4 and TRBJ2-5, with 8 positions matching TRBD1. Sequencing was carried out using blood. This TCR was sampled from a woman aged 40 to 50 with Graves' ophthalmopathy. The CDR3 loop reads CASSPHRGETQYF. The CDR3 nucleotides are TGTGCCAGCAGCCCCCACAGGGGGGAGACCCAGTACTTC.